This TCR beta chain came from a study of cytomegalovirus exposure and HLA in healthy donors. Notes on the study in general: With DRB1 most and HLA-C fewest, TCR association rates differed between HLA loci in a later analysis. A missense DCLRE1C variant was associated with V- and J-gene trimming of TCR beta chains in a later analysis, and an independent cohort replicated the association. By a later analysis, the bulk of CMV-associated TCR beta chains appeared HLA-restricted.

On this clone itself: Its antigen is not identified.

The PCR had 60 Vbeta and 13 Jbeta primers. Generated by immunoSEQ multiplex PCR, the TCRdb table keeps only in-frame clones and is missing some. Among over 150,000 clones listed, roughly four fifths were seen once. The germline V gene has CDR1 LNHDA and CDR2 SQIVND (reference sequence). V was cut by 4 bases and J by 6 bases, with 19 bases left in between. CDR3 size: 16 residues. V usage is TRBV19 and J usage is TRBJ2-1; D possibly corresponds to TRBD2 (5 bases). Input material: PBMCs. The source of this sequence is a man aged 18 to 30 in good health and CMV-seronegative. The CDR3 nucleotides read TGTGCCAGTAGTACCCCGGGATCTCTAAATCCCAATGAGCAGTTCTTC. Translated, it gives CASSTPGSLNPNEQFF. The entire variable domain, with the rest obtained from reference TRBV19 and TRBJ2-1, is as follows: DGGITQSPKYLFRKEGQNVTLSCEQNLNHDAMYWYRQDPGQGLRLIYYSQIVNDFQKGDIAEGYSVSREKKESFPLTVTSAQKNPTAFYLCASSTPGSLNPNEQFFGPGTRLTVL.